One and the same sample provided the 16 T cell receptor beta chains below, sequenced in a study of T cells after yellow fever vaccination. TCRdb called the 5' RACE reads again in MiXCR, with one record for every CDR3 protein. The table includes around 530,000 distinct CDR3 sequences, roughly a sixth detected once. Sequences were derived from PBMCs, sampled more than 4 days after the first yellow fever vaccination. The receptors originated from a man aged 18-30 years who received the YFV17D yellow fever vaccine.

The V call is TRBV10-2, the J call TRBJ1-5; possible D gene TRBD1, 5 bases. The CDR3 consists of 14 residues. Between the trimmed V and J ends, which lost 0 bases and 5 bases, there was a span of 8 bases. Germline V gene sequence: CDR1 WSHSY, CDR2 SAAADI. The CDR3 protein is CASSESWGYQPQHF. The CDR3, as DNA: TGCGCCAGCAGTGAGTCATGGGGGTATCAGCCCCAGCATTTT.

J is TRBJ1-2 and V is TRBV4-1, with D hard to call. The V end was cut by 1 base, the J end by 3 bases, with 6 bases between. CDR1 and CDR2 from the germline V gene are MGHRA and YSYEKL. The CDR3 totals 13 residues. The DNA for the CDR3 is TGCGCCAGCAGCCAAGGGGAGGACTATGGCTACACCTTC. It is translated as CASSQGEDYGYTF.

This clonotype was found many times. The junction differs from germline at one of its ends, possibly a read error. V and J are TRBV5-1 and TRBJ2-2; 11 bases align to TRBD2. Germline values: CDR1 SGHRS, CDR2 YFSETQ. The CDR3 covers 15 residues. The CDR3 region is CASSLAGGRTGELFF. CDR3 in DNA: TGTGCCAGCAGCTTAGCGGGGGGGCGGACCGGGGAGCTGTTTTTT. Drawing the rest from reference TRBV5-1 and TRBJ2-2, the complete variable domain is KAGVTQTPRYLIKTRGQQVTLSCSPISGHRSVSWYQQTPGQGLQFLFEYFSETQRNKGNFPGRFSGRQFSNSRSEMNVSTLELGDSALYLCASSLAGGRTGELFFGEGSRLTVL.

In this sample, this clonotype turned up a few times. V and J are TRBV12-3 or TRBV12-4 and TRBJ1-2; D perhaps matches TRBD1 (6 bases). This CDR3 has 14 residues. V was clipped by 8 bases and J by 0 bases, with 13 bases between them. DNA for the CDR3: TGTGCCAGCGGTAACAGGGAAGCTAACTATGGCTACACCTTC. Encoded protein: CASGNREANYGYTF.

The chain uses TRBV19 and TRBJ1-1; 11 bases map to TRBD1. J gave up 5 bases and V 4 bases, and 6 bases lay outside the gene matches. Germline assignment: CDR1 LNHDA and CDR2 SQIVND (reference sequence). CDR3 length: 15 amino acids. The CDR3 DNA sequence: TGTGCCAGTAGTAGCCGGGACAGGGGGATTACTGAAGCTTTCTTT. Translating it yields CASSSRDRGITEAFF. Supplemented by reference TRBV19 and TRBJ1-1, the full variable domain reads DGGITQSPKYLFRKEGQNVTLSCEQNLNHDAMYWYRQDPGQGLRLIYYSQIVNDFQKGDIAEGYSVSREKKESFPLTVTSAQKNPTAFYLCASSSRDRGITEAFFGQGTRLTVV.

The chain has TRBV5-1 and TRBJ1-4; D possibly corresponds to TRBD1 (5 bases). Germline V gene data show CDR1 as SGHRS and CDR2 as YFSETQ. Trimming left V 7 bases short and J 2 bases short, with 12 bases between. The CDR3 loop spans 14 amino acids. The CDR3 bases are TGCGCCAGCCGCCAGGACATCACTAATGAAAAACTGTTTTTT. Translation: CASRQDITNEKLFF. The variable domain in full, completed from reference TRBV5-1 and TRBJ1-4, reads KAGVTQTPRYLIKTRGQQVTLSCSPISGHRSVSWYQQTPGQGLQFLFEYFSETQRNKGNFPGRFSGRQFSNSRSEMNVSTLELGDSALYLCASRQDITNEKLFFGSGTQLSVL.

This clonotype was counted between two and nine times. The chain recombines TRBV7-2 with TRBJ2-3; TRBD2 matches at 12 bases. The length of the CDR3 is 17 residues. Germline V CDR1 and CDR2: SGHTA, FQGNSA. Trimming cost V 5 bases and J 2 bases; bases outside gene matches: 8. The CDR3 protein is CASSTRLAGEPTDTQYF. CDR3 nucleotides: TGTGCCAGCAGCACGAGACTAGCGGGGGAACCCACAGATACGCAGTATTTT.

The V gene is TRBV29-1, the J gene TRBJ2-1, with TRBD2 matching 8 bases. Germline loops: CDR1 SQVTM, CDR2 ANQGSEA. J lost 4 bases, V lost 3 bases, and 8 bases had no gene match. This CDR3 is built from 15 residues. CDR3 DNA: TGCAGCGTTGATTCCCCTAGCGGGCCTTACAATGAGCAGTTCTTC. Translating gives CSVDSPSGPYNEQFF.

This chain joins TRBV12-3 or TRBV12-4 and TRBJ1-6; TRBD1 matches at 7 bases. V dropped 8 bases and J dropped 7; count of bases not matched to a gene: 5. The CDR3 consists of 13 residues. Here the CDR3 DNA reads TGTGCCAGCGTCTCGACAGGGAATTCACCCCTCCACTTT. Amino acid sequence: CASVSTGNSPLHF.

This clonotype was detected only a few times. This chain uses TRBV5-1 with TRBJ1-1; D uncertain. Trimming pared 3 bases from V and 1 base from J, leaving 7 bases between. Germline V gives CDR1 SGHRS, CDR2 YFSETQ. CDR3 length: 13 residues. The CDR3 DNA reads as TGCGCCAGCAGCTCCAACAGGAACACTGAAGCTTTCTTT. The encoded protein is CASSSNRNTEAFF.

The CDR3 region is CASSRGTGDYEQYV. The CDR3 DNA reads as TGTGCCAGCAGTCGAGGGACAGGGGACTACGAGCAGTACGTC. The chain has TRBV7-9 and TRBJ2-7, with 10 bases lining up with TRBD1. The V gene's germline CDR1 is SEHNR and CDR2 FQNEAQ (reference sequence). The CDR3 has 14 residues. V was pared by 6 bases and J by 3 bases, with 5 bases of the junction left unmatched.

The chain couples TRBV11-2 to TRBJ2-7, with D perhaps TRBD1 (5 bases). V lost 2 bases and J lost 4, with 12 bases in between. The CDR3 has 14 residues. Germline V CDR1 and CDR2: SGHAT, FQNNGV. Here the CDR3 DNA reads TGTGCCAGCAGCTTATCCAGGGCTTCGTACGAGCAGTACGTC. It specifies CASSLSRASYEQYV.

This clonotype has only a few counts. The chain couples TRBV28 to TRBJ2-1; no clear D. Germline lookup yields CDR1 MDHEN and CDR2 SYDVKM. This CDR3 has 13 residues. Trimming removed 3 bases from V and 4 bases from J, with 7 bases in between. The chain's CDR3 is CASSFPDYNEQFF. The CDR3 nucleotides are TGTGCCAGCAGTTTCCCCGATTACAATGAGCAGTTCTTC.

This clonotype was detected a few times. The chain combines TRBV5-6 with TRBJ2-1, with D perhaps being TRBD1 or TRBD2 (6 bases each). The CDR3 totals 13 residues. The germline V gene has CDR1 SGHDT and CDR2 YYEEEE. The V end was cut by 0 bases, the J end by 12 bases, with 13 bases between. CDR3 nucleotides: TGTGCCAGCAGCTTGGGATGGGGGGCCGGGCAGTTCTTC. Its translation: CASSLGWGAGQFF.

This clonotype was counted at least ten times. V is TRBV4-2 and J is TRBJ2-3, with D maybe TRBD2 (5 bases). The CDR3 loop spans 12 amino acids. The germline V and J ends were trimmed by 4 bases and 5 bases, with 7 bases remaining between them. Per germline, CDR1 LGHNA and CDR2 YNFKEQ. The CDR3 reads CASSPEGDTQYF. Written as DNA, the CDR3 is TGTGCCAGCAGCCCCGAGGGAGATACGCAGTATTTT.

This clonotype was counted a few times. The chain is built from TRBV27 and TRBJ1-1; 7 nucleotides align to TRBD1. V lost 3 bases, J lost 4 bases, and 2 bases stayed unmatched. The CDR3 is made up of 13 amino acids. Germline V gene sequence: CDR1 MNHEY, CDR2 SMNVEV (reference sequence). The chain's CDR3 is CASSFRDSTEAFF. The CDR3 bases are TGTGCCAGCAGTTTCCGGGACAGCACTGAAGCTTTCTTT.